Described below is a single TCR beta chain sequence and its context. Its matching antigen is unknown. Clones were read by immunoSEQ multiplex PCR, and TCRdb kept only the in-frame ones, dropping some. The sample has tens of thousands of clones; over 70% are singletons. The CDR3 totals 12 residues. Per germline, CDR1 LGHNT and CDR2 FRNRAP. V was clipped by 2 bases and J by 9 bases, with 10 bases between them. This specimen comes from a study of radiotherapy plus CTLA-4 blockade in lung cancer. At the level of the study: There were objective responses in around 18% of patients, and 31% had disease control. Overall study findings and caveats: Once radiotherapy plus ipilimumab had been given, TCR clones derived from tumor expanded in blood. It was early blood T cell clone dynamics, with interferon-beta, that reportedly best predicted response.

Ipilimumab CTLA-4 blockade and focal radiation were given to patients with chemo-refractory metastatic non-small-cell lung cancer. The TCR comes from a human donor with non-small cell lung cancer who had stable disease on radiotherapy plus ipilimumab. The V gene is TRBV12-5, the J gene TRBJ1-1; no firm D call. The starting material was peripheral blood, obtained from a patient treated with radiotherapy plus ipilimumab. The CDR3 loop is CASGLYSGQAFF. In DNA form, the CDR3 reads TGTGCTAGTGGTTTGTACAGCGGACAAGCTTTCTTT.